The 11 T cell receptor beta chains listed next were all sequenced from one sample in a study of identical twins. TCRdb used MiXCR to reprocess the 5' RACE reads, holding one entry per CDR3 protein. Of around 670,000 distinct CDR3 sequences in the sample, over 5% were seen once. Sequencing input: naive T cells sorted from blood. Receptors originate from a man aged 18-30 years in good health.

Many counts were recorded for this clonotype. The chain is built from TRBV6-1 and TRBJ2-5, with D possibly being TRBD2 (6 bases). The V gene lost 7 bases and the J gene lost 14 bases, with 35 bases spanning the gap. The germline V gene encodes CDR1 MNHNS and CDR2 SASEGT. The CDR3 covers 17 residues. CDR3 loop: CASTRDSSTPFLFQTYF. The CDR3 bases are TGTGCCAGCACCCGGGACTCCTCCACCCCTTTTTTGTTTCAAACCTACTTC.

This clonotype was counted ten times or more. The V call is TRBV7-8, the J call TRBJ1-4; 10 nucleotides align to TRBD1. The junction had 4 bases not matched to a gene; V was cut back by 5 bases and J by 1 base. CDR1 and CDR2 (germline): SGHVS, FQNEAQ. The CDR3 has 16 residues. DNA for the CDR3: TGTGCCAGCAGCCAGGACAGGGGGAGAACTAATGAAAAACTGTTTTTT. This gives the protein CASSQDRGRTNEKLFF.

In this sample, this clonotype turned up a few times. The rearrangement uses TRBV27 and TRBJ2-5; TRBD1 might be the D (6 bases). V was trimmed by 1 base and J by 2 bases, leaving 11 bases between them. The length of the CDR3 is 15 residues. Germline lookup yields CDR1 MNHEY and CDR2 SMNVEV (reference sequence). CDR3 residues: CASSLYGTRQETQYF. The DNA of the CDR3 is TGTGCCAGCAGTTTATACGGGACAAGGCAAGAGACCCAGTACTTC.

The V call is TRBV7-3, the J call TRBJ2-1; D unclear. The CDR3 contains 13 residues. Trimming removed 5 bases from V and 5 bases from J, with 10 bases in between. CDR1 is SGHTA and CDR2 is FQGTGA in the germline V gene. In DNA, the CDR3 is TGTGCCAGCAGCCCTACCCCAAACAATGAGCAGTTCTTC. This gives the protein CASSPTPNNEQFF. The entire variable domain, with the rest obtained from reference TRBV7-3 and TRBJ2-1, is as follows: GAGVSQTPSNKVTEKGKYVELRCDPISGHTALYWYRQSLGQGPEFLIYFQGTGAADDSGLPNDRFFAVRPEGSVSTLKIQRTERGDSAVYLCASSPTPNNEQFFGPGTRLTVL.

This clonotype was seen only a few times. The chain links TRBV6-1 to TRBJ2-1; 9 bases align to TRBD2. There are 14 residues in the CDR3. Germline V gives CDR1 MNHNS, CDR2 SASEGT. Unmatched junction bases numbered 8, after V lost 6 bases and J lost 8 bases. CDR3 sequence: CASRHSGRSHEQFF. CDR3 bases: TGTGCCAGCAGACATAGCGGGAGAAGCCATGAGCAGTTCTTC.

Ten or more counts support this clonotype. V usage is TRBV10-3 and J usage is TRBJ2-2; 8 nucleotides match TRBD2. The CDR3 consists of 16 residues. With 4 bases clipped from V and 3 bases from J, the junction kept 7 bases outside the gene matches. Germline values: CDR1 ENHRY, CDR2 SYGVKD. The CDR3, as DNA: TGTGCCATCAGTGGGTCGGGAGGGCCTGACACCGGGGAGCTGTTTTTT. This codes for CAISGSGGPDTGELFF.

In its sample, this clonotype was seen many times. The chain couples TRBV7-2 to TRBJ2-5; D tentatively reads TRBD1 or TRBD2 (5 bases each). The CDR3 has 14 residues. CDR1 and CDR2 (germline): SGHTA, FQGNSA. V lost 3 bases, J lost 4 bases, and 12 bases lay in between. CDR3 nucleotide sequence: TGTGCCAGCAGCTTCCGGGACGCAGTAGAGACCCAGTACTTC. As protein: CASSFRDAVETQYF.

This clonotype appeared many times. The chain combines TRBV20-1 with TRBJ2-1, with a weak D call TRBD2 (5 bases). The CDR3 has 14 residues. Germline V gene sequence: CDR1 DFQATT, CDR2 SNEGSKA (reference sequence). Trimming stripped 6 bases from V and 7 bases from J, with 19 bases between. DNA of the CDR3: TGCAGTGCGACCCCTACTAGGTTCCTAAATGAGCAGTTCTTC. This gives the protein CSATPTRFLNEQFF.

The table lists this clonotype with many counts. The V and J genes are TRBV5-1 and TRBJ1-4; D is possibly TRBD1 (6 bases). Looked up from germline, CDR1 is SGHRS and CDR2 is YFSETQ. This CDR3 spans 15 amino acids. Between the trimmed V and J ends, which lost 0 bases and 8 bases, there was a span of 14 bases. The CDR3 nucleotides read TGCGCCAGCAGCTTGGCCTATCCAGGGGACGAAAAACTGTTTTTT. It codes for CASSLAYPGDEKLFF.

The sample holds many counts of this clonotype. This chain connects TRBV7-2 to TRBJ2-7; no clear D gene. This CDR3 comprises 14 residues. V was pared by 1 base and J by 0 bases, with 7 bases between. The germline gives CDR1 SGHTA, CDR2 FQGNSA. The CDR3 reads CASSLDWDSYEQYF. The CDR3 DNA is TGTGCCAGCAGCTTAGACTGGGACTCCTACGAGCAGTACTTC.

As to this clonotype: Lacking the conserved final phenylalanine or tryptophan, this CDR3 likely reflects a read error. The chain uses TRBV10-3 and TRBJ2-3, with TRBD2 matching 11 bases. Trimming removed 6 bases from V and 4 bases from J; junction bases left unmatched: 15. The CDR3 is 18 amino acids. Germline lookup yields CDR1 ENHRY and CDR2 SYGVKD. CDR3 DNA sequence: TGTGCCATCAGGTTTTCCGCAGAAGGGACTAGCGGCTCAGATACGCAGTATTTG. It encodes CAIRFSAEGTSGSDTQYL.